What follows are 20 T cell receptor beta chains derived from one specimen sequenced in a study of Graves' ophthalmopathy and Graves' hyperthyroidism. The study amplified TCR beta CDR3 regions using RNA transcripts. RT-PCR with HTBI primers came first, then second-round multiplex PCR. A single record per CDR3 protein comes from TCRdb applying MiXCR to the multiplex PCR reads. The table shows under 350,000 distinct CDR3 sequences, with roughly a sixth occurring only once. Sequenced sample: peripheral blood. All receptors come from an adult man with Graves' ophthalmopathy.

This clonotype was observed once. Being one base from a much bigger clone, this may be a read error. The chain is built from TRBV20-1 and TRBJ2-4; D is unclear. The CDR3 is 12 residues long. Trimming took off 5 bases at V and 7 bases at J, with 12 bases between the two ends. Germline values: CDR1 DFQATT, CDR2 SNEGSKA (reference sequence). CDR3 in DNA: TGCAGTGCTGGAGCCCCGTGGAACATTCAGTACTTC. Its protein is CSAGAPWNIQYF.

This chain links TRBV11-2 with TRBJ2-2; 11 nucleotides line up with TRBD1. The germline V gene encodes CDR1 SGHAT and CDR2 FQNNGV. J lost 4 bases, V lost 3 bases, and 7 bases had no gene match. CDR3 length equals 17 residues. CDR3 loop: CASSFTGQGARTGELFF. The CDR3 DNA follows: TGTGCCAGCAGCTTCACTGGACAGGGGGCACGCACCGGGGAGCTGTTTTTT.

About this clonotype itself: Sequence at one end of the junction differs from germline and may be a read error. This chain links TRBV18 with TRBJ1-2, with D tentatively TRBD1 (5 bases). The CDR3 has 14 residues. Germline CDR1 is KGHSH and CDR2 is LQKENI. This CDR3 is CASVDIRSNYGYIF. The CDR3, as DNA: TGTGCCAGCGTGGACATCCGAAGTAACTATGGCTACATCTTC.

This clonotype came up many times. The chain couples TRBV20-1 to TRBJ1-2, with TRBD1 matching 7 bases. The CDR3 is 13 amino acids. V shed 3 bases, J shed 2 bases, and the junction held 3 bases outside the gene matches. Germline V gene data show CDR1 as DFQATT and CDR2 as SNEGSKA (reference sequence). This CDR3 reads CSASLGQNYGYTF. The DNA for the CDR3 is TGCAGTGCTAGTTTGGGACAGAACTATGGCTACACCTTC.

In its sample, this clonotype was seen many times. This rearrangement joins TRBV28 to TRBJ2-7; 13 bases are shared with TRBD2. Trimming removed 6 bases from V and 6 bases from J; junction bases left unmatched: 8. Germline lookup yields CDR1 MDHEN and CDR2 SYDVKM. The CDR3 totals 15 residues. CDR3 residues: CASRTPGLAGLEQYF. For the CDR3, the DNA is TGTGCCAGCAGAACCCCGGGACTAGCGGGGCTCGAGCAGTACTTC.

As for this clonotype: Likely a read error: the CDR3 ends without its conserved phenylalanine or tryptophan. The rearrangement uses TRBV12-3 or TRBV12-4 and TRBJ1-2; weak D call: TRBD1 (5 bases). The CDR3 has 13 residues. The ends were cut back, 6 bases at V and 4 bases at J, with 12 bases in the middle. The CDR3 DNA is TGTGCCAGCAGCATGGACACCTTCTATGGCTACACCCTC. This gives the protein CASSMDTFYGYTL.

V gene TRBV30 combines with J gene TRBJ1-2, with TRBD1 matching over 7 bases. V was clipped by 3 bases and J by 8 bases; unmatched bases: 3. CDR1 is GTSNPN, CDR2 SVGIG, per germline (reference sequence). CDR3 size: 11 residues. CDR3 coding DNA: TGTGCCTGGAGCGACAGGGCGGGCTACACCTTC. It yields the protein CAWSDRAGYTF.

This clonotype came up many times. The rearrangement links TRBV6-4 to TRBJ2-2, with 9 positions matching TRBD2. The CDR3 runs to 17 residues. Germline values: CDR1 MRHNA, CDR2 SNTAGT. V was pared by 7 bases and J by 4 bases, with 13 bases of the junction left unmatched. The CDR3 reads CASKATPGLAGTGELFF. CDR3 coding DNA: TGTGCCAGCAAAGCGACCCCGGGACTAGCTGGCACCGGGGAGCTGTTTTTT.

The genes are TRBV20-1 and TRBJ2-5, with a tentative D call TRBD1 (6 bases). In germline, CDR1 is DFQATT, CDR2 SNEGSKA (reference sequence). Trimming stripped 4 bases from V and 2 bases from J, with 11 bases between. This CDR3 is 13 amino acids long. The CDR3, as DNA: TGCAGTGCTAAGCGTACAGGGCAAGAGACCCAGTACTTC. As protein: CSAKRTGQETQYF.

This clonotype is a singleton in its sample. The rearrangement uses TRBV27 and TRBJ2-7; tentative D call: TRBD1 (5 bases). The CDR3 spans 14 residues. The germline V gene encodes CDR1 MNHEY and CDR2 SMNVEV (reference sequence). Trimming removed 8 bases from V and 0 bases from J, with 14 bases in between. The CDR3 reads CASLHRQRSYEQYF. CDR3 in DNA: TGTGCCAGCCTCCACCGACAGCGCTCCTACGAGCAGTACTTC.

This clonotype was detected ten times or more. The chain has TRBV28 and TRBJ2-2; the D is unclear. The germline gives CDR1 MDHEN, CDR2 SYDVKM. Trimming removed 8 bases at V and 1 base at J, with 5 bases between. The CDR3 spans 12 residues. Written as DNA, the CDR3 is TGTGCCAGCCAGAGGAACACCGGGGAGCTGTTTTTT. It translates to CASQRNTGELFF.

This clonotype was seen repeatedly, ten times or more. This chain uses TRBV20-1 with TRBJ1-1; D remains unclear. Per the germline V gene, CDR1 is DFQATT and CDR2 is SNEGSKA (reference sequence). This CDR3 is 13 amino acids long. V was pared by 0 bases and J by 1 base, with 6 bases between. CDR3 sequence (DNA): TGCAGTGCTAGAGATTTTCAGAACACTGAAGCTTTCTTT. Protein product: CSARDFQNTEAFF.

This clonotype was found many times. The gene calls are TRBV24-1 and TRBJ1-2; D possibly corresponds to TRBD1 (5 bases). Trimming took 9 bases from V and 2 from J, leaving 15 bases between them. This CDR3 contains 14 residues. Germline CDR1 reads KGHDR; CDR2 reads SFDVKD. The CDR3 sequence: CATAGTGPNYGYTF. CDR3 DNA sequence: TGTGCCACCGCGGGGACGGGCCCCAACTATGGCTACACCTTC.

The sample holds many counts of this clonotype. The chain links TRBV27 to TRBJ1-2; TRBD1 is a possible D gene (5 bases). Germline assignment: CDR1 MNHEY and CDR2 SMNVEV (reference sequence). Trimming took off 0 bases at V and 4 bases at J, with 12 bases between the two ends. This CDR3 has 15 residues. CDR3 loop: CASSLSKGQAYGYTF. The CDR3, as DNA: TGTGCCAGCAGTTTATCGAAGGGGCAGGCCTATGGCTACACCTTC.

On this clonotype itself: The junction departs from germline at one end; a sequencing error may be responsible. The chain recombines TRBV4-3 with TRBJ1-5; weak D call: TRBD1 (6 bases). The CDR3 loop spans 15 amino acids. Germline CDR1 is LGHNA and CDR2 is YSLEER. CDR3 DNA sequence: TGCGCCAGCAGCCAAGATAACAGGGTATCTCAGCACCAGCATTTT. It yields the protein CASSQDNRVSQHQHF.

In this sample, this clonotype turned up a few times. A junction end diverges from the germline sequence, so it may reflect a read error. The rearrangement uses TRBV20-1 and TRBJ2-5; D is possibly TRBD2 (6 bases). Germline loops: CDR1 DFQATT, CDR2 SNEGSKA (reference sequence). CDR3 length equals 14 residues. The CDR3 sequence is CSASHSAGQETQYF. The CDR3 nucleotides are TGCAGTGCTAGCCATTCAGCGGGCCAAGAGACGCAGTACTTC.

The chain has TRBV6-1 and TRBJ1-2; D gene uncertain. The V gene's germline CDR1 is MNHNS and CDR2 SASEGT. The germline V and J ends were trimmed by 6 bases and 7 bases, with 24 bases remaining between them. The CDR3 spans 16 residues. For the CDR3, the DNA is TGTGCCAGCAGCCAAAACGAGGGAAGAGGGATGGCTGGCTACACCTTC. Amino acid sequence: CASSQNEGRGMAGYTF.

This clonotype was seen many times. The V call is TRBV6-5, the J call TRBJ2-2, with 9 nucleotides matching TRBD1. Germline CDR1 and CDR2: MNHEY and SVGAGI. The CDR3 sequence is 16 residues long. The trim removed 2 bases at V and 7 bases at J, leaving 8 bases unmatched. CDR3 amino acids: CASSYRDRDPNGELFF. CDR3 nucleotides: TGTGCCAGCAGTTACCGGGACAGGGATCCGAACGGGGAGCTGTTTTTT.

The sample holds many counts of this clonotype. V is TRBV20-1 and J is TRBJ1-2; possibly TRBD1 for D (5 bases). The CDR3 spans 14 residues. Looked up from germline, CDR1 is DFQATT and CDR2 is SNEGSKA (reference sequence). Deletions cut 4 bases from V and 5 bases from J, with 17 bases between. CDR3 nucleotide sequence: TGCAGTGCTAATCCTCTCCAGGGTCGGTATGGCTACACCTTC. Its translation is CSANPLQGRYGYTF.

This clonotype was counted ten times or more. The chain couples TRBV6-5 to TRBJ2-7, with a possible D match to TRBD2 (7 bases). Trimming left V 2 bases short and J 1 base short, with 18 bases between. Per germline, CDR1 MNHEY and CDR2 SVGAGI. The CDR3 has 17 residues. CDR3 sequence: CASSYLPLGGGSYEQYF. In nucleotides, the CDR3 is TGTGCCAGCAGTTACCTCCCGCTGGGAGGGGGATCCTACGAGCAGTACTTC.